A single sample is the source of the 5 T cell receptor beta chains below, sequenced in a study of identical twins. From the 5' RACE reads, TCRdb called clonotypes with MiXCR, one entry per CDR3 protein. Counted here are a few hundred thousand distinct CDR3 sequences, roughly 9% occurring once; the ten biggest clones make up roughly 8.9%. The material sequenced was naive T cells sorted from blood. The receptors were sampled from a woman aged 45-59 years in good health.

The genes are TRBV28 and TRBJ2-7, with a possible D match to TRBD1 (6 bases). The CDR3 has 14 residues. The V end was cut by 5 bases, the J end by 0 bases, with 11 bases between. The germline V gene encodes CDR1 MDHEN and CDR2 SYDVKM. The chain's CDR3 is CASSHGDNSYEQYV. DNA of the CDR3: TGTGCCAGCAGTCACGGGGACAACTCCTACGAGCAGTACGTC.

This clonotype was recorded at least ten times. The rearrangement uses TRBV12-3 or TRBV12-4 and TRBJ1-1; 7 bases are shared with TRBD1. The junction had 13 bases not matched to a gene; V was cut back by 8 bases and J by 10 bases. This CDR3 contains 13 residues. DNA for the CDR3: TGTGCCAGCTCCGGTGCCAGGGGGTTCGCAGCTTTCTTT. Its protein product is CASSGARGFAAFF.

This clonotype was observed a handful of times. The rearrangement links TRBV6-2 or TRBV6-3 to TRBJ2-1; 7 nucleotides agree with TRBD2. The CDR3 extends over 15 amino acids. J was trimmed by 2 bases and V by 2 bases; bases with no gene match: 3. Germline loops: CDR1 MNHEY, CDR2 SVGEGT. The CDR3 loop is CASSYGGSAYNEQFF. CDR3 DNA sequence: TGTGCCAGCAGTTACGGCGGGAGCGCCTACAATGAGCAGTTCTTC.

In this sample, this clonotype turned up many times. This chain joins TRBV5-1 and TRBJ1-5; the D gene is possibly TRBD1 (5 bases). The V gene's germline CDR1 is SGHRS and CDR2 YFSETQ. The CDR3 runs to 14 residues. The V gene lost 0 bases and the J gene lost 4 bases, with 8 bases spanning the gap. DNA of the CDR3: TGCGCCAGCAGCTTGGGAGACAGAAATCAGCCCCAGCATTTT. Protein: CASSLGDRNQPQHF.

The chain combines TRBV7-9 with TRBJ2-7; D remains ambiguous. Trimming removed 3 bases at V and 3 bases at J, with 9 bases between. From germline, CDR1 is SEHNR and CDR2 FQNEAQ (reference sequence). The CDR3 contains 13 residues. CDR3 bases: TGTGCCAGCAGCTTGACTTATCACTACGAGCAGTACGTC. Encoded protein: CASSLTYHYEQYV.